This T cell receptor (beta chain) was observed in a study of blood T cells in healthy people across ages. Study-wide results and caveats: Diversity was estimated from one million T cells, and these estimates were considered underestimates.

This clonotype came up a few times. Its antigen is not known. The authors ran a second PCR of roughly 6 to 12 cycles using a sample-barcoded 5' primer and a J-beta primer mix. TCRdb re-derived calls from the 5' RACE reads in MiXCR, one entry per CDR3 protein. The repertoire includes roughly 730,000 distinct CDR3 sequences, more than 55% of them detected once, and about a quarter sits in the top ten. Per germline, CDR1 SNHLY and CDR2 FYNNEI. V was clipped by 6 bases and J by 9 bases, with 12 bases between them. The CDR3 totals 11 residues. The chain is built from TRBV2 and TRBJ2-7; unclear D gene. This sequence originates from a man aged 35 to 55 in good health. Sequencing was performed on blood. Here the CDR3 reads CASSPAKGQYF. The CDR3 coding sequence is TGTGCCAGCAGCCCAGCGAAAGGGCAGTACTTC.